Below, 13 T cell receptor beta chains from the same sample are listed, as sequenced in a study of blood T cell repertoires in COVID-19. Using immunoSEQ multiplex PCR, the repertoire was profiled, and TCRdb retains in-frame clones only, with some absent. The repertoire holds about 240,000 clones, with 80% to 85% as singletons. The source material was peripheral blood. The receptors were gathered from a woman in her sixties with active or convalescent COVID-19.

This sequence joins TRBV15 and TRBJ2-3; D gene ambiguous. Deletions cut 0 bases from V and 6 bases from J, with 25 bases between. Per the germline V gene, CDR1 is LNHNV and CDR2 is YYDKDF (reference sequence). CDR3 size: 19 residues. CDR3 residues: CATSRDRISFRSAGDTQYF. The CDR3 DNA is TGTGCCACCAGCAGAGATCGCATAAGTTTTAGAAGCGCCGGGGATACGCAGTATTTT. Together with reference TRBV15 and TRBJ2-3, the CDR3 gives the full variable domain: DAMVIQNPRYQVTQFGKPVTLSCSQTLNHNVMYWYQQKSSQAPKLLFHYYDKDFNNEADTPDNFQSRRPNTSFCFLDIRSPGLGDTAMYLCATSRDRISFRSAGDTQYFGPGTRLTVL.

The chain carries TRBV24-1 and TRBJ1-5, with D unresolved. Trimming took off 2 bases at V and 4 bases at J, with 5 bases between the two ends. This CDR3 region has 13 residues. CDR1 and CDR2 (germline): KGHDR, SFDVKD. The CDR3 loop is CATSDSGNQPQHF. CDR3 DNA: TGTGCCACCAGTGATTCCGGGAATCAGCCCCAGCATTTT.

The chain couples TRBV6-2 or TRBV6-3 to TRBJ2-1; 9 positions agree with TRBD2. The J segment lost 8 bases and the V segment lost 1 base, leaving 9 bases of the junction unmatched. CDR3 length: 16 residues. Germline V gene data show CDR1 as MNHEY and CDR2 as SVGEGT. CDR3 loop: CASSYYGTSRTHEQFF. Written as DNA, the CDR3 is TGTGCCAGCAGTTACTACGGGACTAGCCGGACTCATGAGCAGTTCTTC.

The chain uses TRBV7-8 and TRBJ1-2; 7 nucleotides line up with TRBD1. V lost 5 bases and J lost 3; bases outside the gene matches: 6. Germline lookup yields CDR1 SGHVS and CDR2 FQNEAQ. The CDR3 loop spans 14 amino acids. The CDR3 region has the DNA TGTGCCAGCAGCCTCGGACAGGCTGACTATGGCTACACCTTC. Translation gives CASSLGQADYGYTF.

The chain links TRBV10-3 to TRBJ2-3; 10 nucleotides match TRBD2. Germline-derived CDR1 and CDR2 are ENHRY and SYGVKD. There are 15 residues in the CDR3. V gave up 5 bases and J gave up 5 bases; unmatched junction bases: 7. The CDR3 region has the DNA TGTGCCATCAGTACGAGCGGGGGGGACTTAGATACGCAGTATTTT. Its protein product is CAISTSGGDLDTQYF.

This chain connects TRBV3-1 (or the pseudogene TRBV3-2) to TRBJ2-1; 11 bases align to TRBD2. V lost 1 base, J lost 6 bases, and 17 bases stayed unmatched. Germline CDR1 LGHDT, CDR2 YNNKEL (reference sequence). The CDR3 has 20 residues. CDR3 nucleotide sequence: TGTGCCAGCAGCCAAGTGACGGGCCGAATTCTAGCGGGGGGACGCAATGAGCAGTTCTTC. Amino acid sequence: CASSQVTGRILAGGRNEQFF.

The gene calls are TRBV12-5 and TRBJ1-5; 7 nucleotides align to TRBD1. CDR1 is LGHNT and CDR2 is FRNRAP in the germline V gene. This CDR3 comprises 16 residues. Trimming took 0 bases from V and 5 from J; bases not matched to a gene: 7. CDR3 amino acids: CASGLVDRDNDQPQHF. CDR3 bases: TGTGCTAGTGGTTTGGTTGACAGGGATAACGATCAGCCCCAGCATTTT.

The V gene is TRBV21-1, the J gene TRBJ1-3. TRBV21-1 represents a pseudogene. The CDR3 totals 15 residues. CDR3 DNA sequence: TGTGCCAGCAGCAAAAGGGGGGGCGCCCGGAACACCATATATTTT. This gives the protein CASSKRGGARNTIYF.

This clone was seen once. The rearrangement uses TRBV10-2 and TRBJ2-5; 8 nucleotides agree with TRBD2. Germline V CDR1 and CDR2: WSHSY, SAAADI. The CDR3 runs 14 residues. Trimming at V came to 7 bases and at J to 2 bases, leaving 6 bases not matched to a gene. This CDR3 is CASTASGYQETQYF. The CDR3 DNA is TGCGCCAGCACGGCTAGCGGGTATCAAGAGACCCAGTACTTC.

The chain links TRBV11-2 to TRBJ1-3, with 7 bases identical to TRBD1. The germline V gene encodes CDR1 SGHAT and CDR2 FQNNGV. V was pared by 5 bases and J by 0 bases, with 4 bases of the junction left unmatched. The CDR3 spans 15 residues. The CDR3 coding sequence is TGTGCCAGCAGCGCTACAGGGGTCTCTGGAAACACCATATATTTT. This gives the protein CASSATGVSGNTIYF.

The V and J genes are TRBV29-1 and TRBJ2-7, with 8 bases aligning to TRBD1. Trimming cost V 2 bases and J 4 bases; bases outside gene matches: 13. The CDR3 length is 16 residues. Per the germline V gene, CDR1 is SQVTM and CDR2 is ANQGSEA. As DNA, the CDR3 is TGCAGCGTTGAATTACCTTACAGGGGGAGCTTTTACGAGCAGTACTTC. Translation gives CSVELPYRGSFYEQYF.

V and J are TRBV5-1 and TRBJ2-2; the D gene is possibly TRBD1 (6 bases). Trimming took 6 bases from V and 2 from J, leaving 17 bases between them. The CDR3 has 16 residues. Germline CDR1 SGHRS, CDR2 YFSETQ. DNA of the CDR3: TGCGCCAGCACCGCCGGGTCAGGGGCTAACACCGGGGAGCTGTTTTTT. The encoded protein is CASTAGSGANTGELFF.

J is TRBJ1-6 and V is TRBV6-4; TRBD1 matches at 8 bases. V lost 4 bases, J lost 7 bases, and 12 bases stayed unmatched. This CDR3 region has 17 residues. Germline V gene sequence: CDR1 MRHNA, CDR2 SNTAGT. CDR3 in DNA: TGTGCCAGCAGTGCCCAGGGCGGACAGGGAAGAAATTCACCCCTCCACTTT. Translation: CASSAQGGQGRNSPLHF.